The rows below give T cell receptor beta chains drawn from one sample of a study of blood T cell repertoires in COVID-19. Generated by immunoSEQ multiplex PCR, the TCRdb table keeps only in-frame clones and is missing some. The table includes about 120,000 clones, 82% detected once. Material: peripheral blood. The receptors were gathered from a man aged 70-80 years with acute or convalescent COVID-19. The CDR3 runs from the conserved cysteine through the conserved F or W.

TRBV7-2	TRBJ1-5	CASSLGGFQPQHF
TRBV7-9	TRBJ2-3	CASSLQLDTQYF
TRBV5-6	TRBJ1-6	CASSWGGHSPLHF
TRBV6-6	TRBJ1-1	CASSRTGLEAFF
TRBV5-1	TRBJ1-3	CASSSLAAGLGNTIYF
TRBV5-1	TRBJ1-1	CASSPRGDMNTEAFF
TRBV19	TRBJ2-4	CASSIVQGKNIQYF
TRBV27	TRBJ1-1	CASSFGTGLHYTEAFF
TRBV6-6	TRBJ2-7	CASRLGTGYEQYF
TRBV2	TRBJ1-2	CASSLSDYGYTF
TRBV20-1	TRBJ2-7	CSASTGTSGYEQYF
TRBV12-3/TRBV12-4	TRBJ1-1	CASRTGGTEAFF
TRBV28	TRBJ1-1	CASRVGDTEAFF
TRBV7-3	TRBJ1-1	CASSFGYFTEAFF
TRBV19	TRBJ1-1	CASSTLTGRAFF
TRBV12-3/TRBV12-4	TRBJ2-2	CASGLTTGELFF
TRBV4-1	TRBJ1-5	CASSQDGPRGRYQPQHF
TRBV10-3	TRBJ2-2	CAIRDRGSNTGELFF
TRBV12-3/TRBV12-4	TRBJ1-2	CASSLNRVYGYTF
TRBV2	TRBJ1-5	CASSINQPQHF
TRBV5-1	TRBJ2-1	CASSPATSGIMFF
TRBV4-1	TRBJ1-2	CASSLDERAHYGYTF
TRBV5-1	TRBJ2-7	CASSLGTGYQDGQYF
TRBV27	TRBJ1-1	CASNPGGYDTEAFF
TRBV5-1	TRBJ2-2	CASSSLASPGELFF
TRBV19	TRBJ2-7	CASSSPTGLGVF
TRBV9	TRBJ1-1	CASSVDADPNTEAFF
TRBV19	TRBJ1-5	CASSIDRGLRPQHF
TRBV3-1/TRBV3-2	TRBJ2-7	CASSHTGTGSEQYF
TRBV28	TRBJ1-1	CASLTGPHTEAFF
TRBV3-1/TRBV3-2	TRBJ2-2	CASEGGANTGELFF
TRBV10-3	TRBJ1-5	CAISGTDNQPQHF
TRBV19	TRBJ1-4	CASTERSNRGEKLFF
TRBV5-4	TRBJ1-6	CASSQGTGNNSPLHF
TRBV11-3	TRBJ1-6	CASSLDGRGNSPLHF
TRBV3-1/TRBV3-2	TRBJ1-1	CASSQGGANTEAFF
TRBV30	TRBJ1-5	CAWSAAYGGLGNQPQHF
TRBV4-2	TRBJ2-7	CASSQVATSGSPYEQYF
TRBV4-1	TRBJ1-5	CASSQDERYQPQHF
TRBV6-5	TRBJ1-4	CASHTGGRNNEKLFF
TRBV9	TRBJ1-5	CASSVAGMGNQPQHF
TRBV24-1	TRBJ2-3	CATSDRDISTDTQYF
TRBV6-4	TRBJ2-3	CASRVSGADTQYF
TRBV3-1/TRBV3-2	TRBJ1-2	CASSQGLKGANYGYTF
TRBV19	TRBJ1-6	CASSLDPGTPLHF
TRBV11-3	TRBJ2-1	CASSHTSGGAREQFF
TRBV9	TRBJ2-1	CASSVGGQGFLEQFF
TRBV7-8	TRBJ1-5	CASSWTGQQNSNQPQHF
TRBV5-1	TRBJ1-4	CASSLGQGADKLFF
TRBV18	TRBJ2-1	CASSPGAAGTSYNEQFF
TRBV19	TRBJ2-7	CASSRVAGGYEQYF
TRBV28	TRBJ1-2	CASSPQTGLVLGYTF
TRBV6-2/TRBV6-3	TRBJ2-7	CASSRPGEQYF
TRBV29-1	TRBJ2-2	CSTTGTGPGELFF
TRBV7-8	TRBJ2-2	CASSIGGAAGELFF
TRBV7-3	TRBJ1-1	CASSLTPGQFGNTEAFF